This record covers a single TCR beta chain. What it recognizes is unknown. These data come from a study of cytomegalovirus exposure and HLA in healthy donors. General study points: As was reported, the classifier diagnosed cytomegalovirus status with high specificity and sensitivity. Earlier results showed most TCR beta V segments being productive about 87% or about 30% of the time. On later analysis, the bulk of CMV-associated TCR beta chains appeared to be HLA-restricted.

PCR employed 60 Vbeta and 13 Jbeta primers. Using immunoSEQ multiplex PCR, the repertoire was profiled, and TCRdb retains in-frame clones only, with some absent. This sample's table has over 100,000 clones. The V gene's germline CDR1 is MDHEN and CDR2 SYDVKM. V shed 3 bases and J 6 bases; nucleotides not matched to a gene: 8. CDR3 length: 16 amino acids. The chain couples TRBV28 to TRBJ1-2; 12 bases match TRBD1. The clonotype originates from a man in his forties or fifties in good health and CMV-seropositive. The sample consisted of PBMCs. CDR3 loop: CASSFTGTGGKNGYTF. In DNA, the CDR3 is TGTGCCAGCAGTTTCACCGGGACAGGGGGCAAAAATGGCTACACCTTC.